This note documents a single TCR beta chain sequence. Its cognate antigen is unknown. These data originate in a study of regulatory and conventional T cells in RAG deficiency. Clones were read by immunoSEQ multiplex PCR, and TCRdb kept only the in-frame ones, dropping some. There are about 30,000 clones in the sample; roughly 96% occur only once, and roughly 0.32% lies in the top ten. General observations from the study: Shannon entropy fell and Simpson indices rose in RAG-deficient patients. Omenn CD25-high CD127-low cells may be activated cells, not true Tregs.

Conventional CD4+ T cells were sorted from blood as CD25-low CD127-high cells. The CDR3 has 12 amino acids. Trimming removed 3 bases at V and 8 bases at J, with 13 bases between. The germline gives CDR1 GTSNPN, CDR2 SVGIG (reference sequence). The data also belong to a second study, concerning regulatory T cells. That work adds: Primers: 52 TRBV forward and 13 TRBJ reverse.

The sequence derives from a human donor in good health. V and J are TRBV30 and TRBJ1-2, with a weak D call TRBD1 (5 bases). Sequenced sample: CD25- CD4+ T cells sorted from blood. This CDR3 reads CAWRLGVGGYTF. For the CDR3, the DNA is TGTGCCTGGAGGTTAGGGGTCGGAGGCTACACCTTC.